The present T cell receptor (beta chain) was sequenced within a study of T cells in Graves' hyperthyroidism and ophthalmopathy. About the study: Pretreatment peripheral blood was obtained at initial diagnosis.

There were TCR beta CDR3 regions amplified from RNA transcripts. HTBI primers were employed in a first-round RT-PCR of the TCR CDR3. One entry per CDR3 protein results from TCRdb running MiXCR on the multiplex PCR reads. The table lists hundreds of thousands of distinct CDR3 sequences, over 10% of them singletons. Subjects aged 18 to 65 presented with newly diagnosed hyperthyroidism of less than 2 months' duration. Uncontrolled infection, other autoimmune disease, pregnancy or lactation excluded patients. The J segment lost 2 bases and the V segment lost 1 base, leaving 0 bases of the junction unmatched. CDR1 LGHDT and CDR2 YNNKEL come from the germline V gene (reference sequence). CDR3 length: 15 residues. This clonotype was counted many times.

The sequenced sample consisted of blood. This TCR derives from a woman in her late teens or twenties with Graves' hyperthyroidism. The rearrangement joins TRBV3-1 to TRBJ2-7; 12 positions match TRBD2. The CDR3 reads CASSQGLAGAYEQYF. CDR3 coding DNA: TGTGCCAGCAGCCAAGGACTAGCGGGGGCCTACGAGCAGTACTTC.